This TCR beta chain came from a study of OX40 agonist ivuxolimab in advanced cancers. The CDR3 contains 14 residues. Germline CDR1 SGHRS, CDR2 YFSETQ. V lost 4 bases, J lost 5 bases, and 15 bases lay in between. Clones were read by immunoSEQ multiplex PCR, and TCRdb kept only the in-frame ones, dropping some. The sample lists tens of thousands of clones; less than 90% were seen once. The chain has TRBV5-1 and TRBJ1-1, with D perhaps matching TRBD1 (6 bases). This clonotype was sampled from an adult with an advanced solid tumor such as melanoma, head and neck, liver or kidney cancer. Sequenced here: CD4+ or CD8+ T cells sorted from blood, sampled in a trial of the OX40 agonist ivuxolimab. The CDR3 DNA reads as TGCGCCAGCAGCACCGGGACACCGGGGACTGAAGCTTTCTTT. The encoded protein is CASSTGTPGTEAFF.